Following are 26 T cell receptor beta chains from one sample sequenced in a study of immune characterization of retroperitoneal liposarcoma (dated by TCRdb to about 2019). Library method: PCR. Sequenced on a NextSeq 500. The raw public reads went through TCRdb reprocessing: fastp at Q25, MiXCR clone calling, in-frame beta chains kept. Identical CDR3 protein sequences are pooled into one entry, listed with their most common genes and DNA. This sample comprises around 2,000 distinct CDR3 sequences, 25% to 35% of them detected only once. The biggest ten clones account for around 16% of the sample. The sequenced material came from tumor tissue. These receptors all stem from a female donor with retroperitoneal liposarcoma.

This clonotype was found a few times. The gene calls are TRBV11-3 and TRBJ1-1; D is unclear. V was pared by 1 base and J by 10 bases, with 10 bases between. CDR3 length: 12 residues. Germline CDR1 SGHNT, CDR2 YENEEA. CDR3: CASSLVKGGAFF. CDR3 sequence (DNA): TGTGCCAGCAGCTTAGTGAAGGGTGGAGCTTTCTTT.

This sequence joins TRBV30 and TRBJ2-1; TRBD1 agrees at 8 bases. Germline assignment: CDR1 GTSNPN and CDR2 SVGIG (reference sequence). The CDR3 has 16 residues. The ends lost 2 bases at V and 2 bases at J; junction bases unmatched: 8. The CDR3 spells CAWSSRQGRPYNEQFF. The CDR3, as DNA: TGTGCCTGGAGTTCCCGACAGGGGAGGCCCTACAATGAGCAGTTCTTC.

This clonotype came up a few times. The chain couples TRBV6-5 to TRBJ2-2, with no clear D. This CDR3 spans 14 amino acids. Germline V CDR1 and CDR2: MNHEY, SVGAGI. V lost 6 bases, J lost 3 bases, and 11 bases lay in between. In nucleotides, the CDR3 is TGTGCCAGCAGATTGCGGTTTGACACCGGGGAGCTGTTTTTT. It encodes CASRLRFDTGELFF.

This clonotype showed up many times. In DNA, the CDR3 is TGTGCCAGCAGTGACACAGTCGAGCGGTCCCCCCTCCACTTT. Amino acids: CASSDTVERSPLHF. The chain uses TRBV6-2 or TRBV6-3 and TRBJ1-6; D gene ambiguous. Trimming removed 5 bases from V and 13 bases from J, with 18 bases in between. Germline V gives CDR1 MNHEY, CDR2 SVGEGT. The CDR3 runs to 14 residues.

This clonotype appeared many times. In DNA form, the CDR3 reads TGCGCCAGCAGCCTCACCCCACTCGGGGGGGCCAAAAACATTCAGTACTTC. It specifies CASSLTPLGGAKNIQYF. The chain joins TRBV4-1 to TRBJ2-4; 7 bases fit TRBD2. Unmatched junction bases numbered 10, after V lost 4 bases and J lost 1 base. Germline lookup yields CDR1 MGHRA and CDR2 YSYEKL. The CDR3 runs 17 residues.

The chain carries TRBV6-6 and TRBJ2-1; tentative D call: TRBD2 (5 bases). The assigned J gene may be wrong: the sequence end matches TRBJ2-7 better. Germline values: CDR1 MNHNY, CDR2 SVGAGI (reference sequence). The CDR3 sequence is 14 residues long. The CDR3 DNA reads TGTGCCAGCAGTTACTATGCGGGCTCCTACGAGCAGTACTTC. Residues: CASSYYAGSYEQYF.

This clonotype was seen a handful of times. The chain couples TRBV7-2 to TRBJ2-2, with D uncertain. The germline CDR1 and CDR2 sequences are SGHTA and FQGNSA. CDR3 length: 13 residues. V lost 1 base and J lost 5, with 5 bases in between. The CDR3, as DNA: TGTGCCAGCAGCTTAGGCCGGACCGGGGAGCTGTTTTTT. It translates to CASSLGRTGELFF.

By proportion, this clonotype is large. V is TRBV7-2 and J is TRBJ2-4; D is possibly TRBD2 (6 bases). Near its end, the DNA agrees better with TRBJ2-7, so the J call may be wrong. The CDR3 runs to 15 residues. Germline-derived CDR1 and CDR2 are SGHTA and FQGNSA. CDR3 coding DNA: TGTGCCAGCAGCCCCAGCGGGTTTAGCTCCTACGAGCAGTACTTC. It yields the protein CASSPSGFSSYEQYF.

Judged by abundance, this clonotype is medium-sized. J is TRBJ2-2 and V is TRBV6-6; D remains unclear. Germline V gene data show CDR1 as MNHNY and CDR2 as SVGAGI (reference sequence). V gave up 5 bases and J gave up 0 bases, with 13 bases separating them. This CDR3 is 16 amino acids long. The CDR3 here is CASSTSRIANTGELFF. The CDR3 DNA reads TGTGCCAGCAGTACCTCCCGTATTGCGAACACCGGGGAGCTGTTTTTT.

This clonotype rates as large. This chain links TRBV6-1 with TRBJ2-1; D possibly corresponds to TRBD2 (7 bases). V shed 4 bases and J shed 10 bases, with 20 bases lying between them. The CDR3 totals 15 residues. CDR1 MNHNS and CDR2 SASEGT come from the germline V gene. Here the CDR3 DNA reads TGTGCCAGCAGTGCCCGGGGAGGGGGTTACTACGAGCAGTTCTTC. Encoded protein: CASSARGGGYYEQFF.

The J gene is TRBJ1-2, the V gene TRBV6-6; D perhaps matches TRBD1 (6 bases). From germline, CDR1 is MNHNY and CDR2 SVGAGI (reference sequence). V lost 2 bases, J lost 3 bases, and 13 bases lay in between. There are 15 residues in the CDR3. This chain's CDR3 is CASSYRGRGDYGYTF. The CDR3 DNA reads TGTGCCAGCAGTTACCGTGGCAGGGGAGACTATGGCTACACCTTC.

By proportion, this clonotype is medium-sized. This chain connects TRBV6-1 to TRBJ2-1; 10 nucleotides agree with TRBD1. The CDR3 loop spans 13 amino acids. Germline V gives CDR1 MNHNS, CDR2 SASEGT. V gave up 6 bases and J gave up 10 bases; unmatched junction bases: 6. CDR3 coding DNA: TGTGCCAGCAGGGGACAGGGGAGTTACGAGCAGTTCTTC. Protein product: CASRGQGSYEQFF.

This clonotype was seen a handful of times. The CDR3 is CASSLSPLPQVGIQYF. The CDR3 bases are TGTGCCAGCAGTTTATCTCCTCTTCCCCAAGTAGGCATTCAGTACTTC. The chain recombines TRBV12-3 or TRBV12-4 with TRBJ2-4; unclear D gene. V was clipped by 2 bases and J by 9 bases, with 20 bases between them. CDR3 length: 16 amino acids.

Note on this clonotype: Just one base apart from a much larger clone, this may be a read error. This chain links TRBV7-2 with TRBJ2-1; 12 nucleotides line up with TRBD2. The J call may be in error: the DNA end matches TRBJ2-7 better. The CDR3 contains 17 residues. In germline, CDR1 is SGHTA, CDR2 FQGNSA. CDR3 residues: CASSLPRLAGVNYEQYF. The CDR3 DNA sequence: TGTGCCAGCAGCCTACCCCGACTAGCGGGAGTGAACTACGAGCAGTACTTC.

The gene calls are TRBV12-3 or TRBV12-4 and TRBJ2-5; D is possibly TRBD2 (6 bases). Judging by the DNA end, TRBJ2-1 fits better; the J call may be wrong. This CDR3 region has 14 residues. The CDR3 protein is CASSFSVAANEQFF. The CDR3 DNA reads TGTGCCAGCAGTTTTTCGGTAGCGGCCAATGAGCAGTTCTTC.

The chain links TRBV4-1 to TRBJ1-3; D ambiguous. CDR1 and CDR2 (germline): MGHRA, YSYEKL. Deletions cut 1 base from V and 3 bases from J, with 7 bases between. The CDR3 contains 14 residues. This CDR3 reads CASSQGTFGNTIYF. The CDR3 DNA reads as TGCGCCAGCAGCCAAGGAACCTTTGGAAACACCATATATTTT.

V is TRBV6-6 and J is TRBJ2-5; TRBD1 matches at 10 bases. With the DNA end fitting TRBJ2-7 better, the J assignment may be wrong. There are 17 residues in the CDR3. Per germline, CDR1 MNHNY and CDR2 SVGAGI (reference sequence). CDR3 sequence (DNA): TGTGCCAGCAGTTACTCGAATTACGGGACAGGGGCATACGAGCAGTACTTC. It is translated as CASSYSNYGTGAYEQYF.

The chain links TRBV7-2 to TRBJ2-1; TRBD1 agrees at 8 bases. The J call may be mistaken, given a closer DNA end match to TRBJ2-5. CDR1 SGHTA and CDR2 FQGNSA come from the germline V gene. The CDR3 consists of 15 residues. DNA of the CDR3: TGTGCCAGCAGCGGAGGACAGGGTCCCCCAGAGACCCAGTACTTC. It encodes CASSGGQGPPETQYF.

The rearrangement links TRBV6-1 to TRBJ2-5; D may match TRBD1 or TRBD2 (5 bases each). The J call may be faulty, since TRBJ2-1 better matches the DNA end. Germline values: CDR1 MNHNS, CDR2 SASEGT. The CDR3 extends over 17 amino acids. Written as DNA, the CDR3 is TGTGCCAGCAGTGAAGCGGCAGCGGACATAGGGGTGAATGAGCAGTTCTTC. Encoded protein: CASSEAAADIGVNEQFF.

The CDR3 nucleotides read TGTGCCAGCAGTTACTCGACAGTTAGCTTTGAGCAGTTCTTC. This codes for CASSYSTVSFEQFF. This chain uses TRBV6-5 with TRBJ2-1; perhaps TRBD1 as D (5 bases). The length of the CDR3 is 14 residues. The germline gives CDR1 MNHEY, CDR2 SVGAGI. Trimming took off 0 bases at V and 9 bases at J, with 12 bases between the two ends.

The J gene is TRBJ1-2, the V gene TRBV6-1; D perhaps matches TRBD1 (6 bases). V was pared by 8 bases and J by 8 bases, with 15 bases between. Looked up from germline, CDR1 is MNHNS and CDR2 is SASEGT. This CDR3 comprises 12 residues. DNA for the CDR3: TGTGCCAGCGGTGGAGTGACAGGCGGCTACACCTTC. It yields the protein CASGGVTGGYTF.

The chain has TRBV5-1 and TRBJ1-1, with D perhaps matching TRBD1 (5 bases). The CDR3 is made up of 14 amino acids. CDR1 and CDR2 (germline): SGHRS, YFSETQ. V was clipped by 1 base and J by 1 base, with 8 bases between them. The CDR3 DNA reads as TGCGCCAGCAGCTTGAATGGGGGGAACACTGAAGCTTTCTTT. Amino acids: CASSLNGGNTEAFF.

This clonotype qualifies as large. The CDR3 spells CASSLLGTSGGGEQFF. Written as DNA, the CDR3 is TGTGCCAGCAGTTTACTTGGGACTAGCGGAGGGGGTGAGCAGTTCTTC. V is TRBV28 and J is TRBJ2-1; 11 positions agree with TRBD2. The J segment lost 9 bases and the V segment lost 2 bases, leaving 9 bases of the junction unmatched. This CDR3 contains 16 residues. CDR1 is MDHEN and CDR2 is SYDVKM in the germline V gene.

This chain links TRBV13 with TRBJ2-1; 9 bases align to TRBD1. The CDR3 spans 16 residues. From germline, CDR1 is PRHDT and CDR2 FYEKMQ (reference sequence). Unmatched junction bases numbered 5, after V lost 4 bases and J lost 1 base. The CDR3 coding sequence is TGTGCCAGCAGCTCCCCCGGGACAGGGTCCTACAATGAGCAGTTCTTC. Its protein product is CASSSPGTGSYNEQFF.

The gene calls are TRBV6-5 and TRBJ2-1; 7 nucleotides agree with TRBD2. The DNA end lines up better with TRBJ2-7; the J call may be wrong. The CDR3 spans 15 residues. Germline CDR1 is MNHEY and CDR2 is SVGAGI. CDR3 coding DNA: TGTGCCAGCAGTGAAGAGCGGGATTCCTACAATGAGCAGTACTTC. Translated, it gives CASSEERDSYNEQYF.

Relative to its sample, this clonotype is medium-sized (0.01 to 0.1%). The chain uses TRBV25-1 and TRBJ2-5, with D uncertain. CDR3 size: 14 residues. CDR1 MGHDK and CDR2 SYGVNS come from the germline V gene. Trimming removed 0 bases from V and 5 bases from J, with 10 bases in between. CDR3 protein: CASSEYGSAETQYF. The DNA of the CDR3 is TGTGCCAGCAGTGAATATGGAAGTGCGGAGACCCAGTACTTC.